The rows below give T cell receptor beta chains drawn from one sample of a study of spatial heterogeneity in lung cancer. TCRdb recomputed calls from the 5' RACE reads with MiXCR, one row per CDR3 protein. Among about 82,000 distinct CDR3 sequences, 10% to 15% were seen once, and the ten largest hold 3.5% to 5.5%. The material sequenced was PBMCs, taken at surgery. All receptors come from a male donor with early-stage non-small cell lung cancer. Both conserved end residues are part of each CDR3. The order of the fields is D gene, V gene, J gene, clone size, CDR3 protein, CDR3 DNA. The D gene is left open where the match is weak. Rows may omit the clone size; those that give it use once, few, many or a size class.

D: -; V: TRBV2; J: TRBJ2-2; size: -; CDR3: CASSDETANTGELFF; DNA: TGTGCCAGCAGTGACGAAACCGCGAACACCGGGGAGCTGTTTTTT
D: TRBD1; V: TRBV19; J: TRBJ2-7; size: -; CDR3: CASGQGSPYEQYF; DNA: TGTGCCAGTGGACAGGGCTCACCCTACGAGCAGTACTTC
D: -; V: TRBV9; J: TRBJ2-3; size: few; CDR3: CASSVDSDTQYF; DNA: TGTGCCAGCAGCGTAGACTCAGATACGCAGTATTTT
D: -; V: TRBV5-1; J: TRBJ2-2; size: few; CDR3: CASSLGQHTGELFF; DNA: TGCGCCAGCAGCTTGGGTCAACACACCGGGGAGCTGTTTTTT
D: -; V: TRBV7-3; J: TRBJ2-4; size: few; CDR3: CASSPSEGTGIQYF; DNA: TGTGCCAGCAGTCCCTCTGAGGGGACGGGCATTCAGTACTTC
D: -; V: TRBV20-1; J: TRBJ1-5; size: -; CDR3: CSAGPSGPGTSNQPQHF; DNA: TGCAGTGCTGGACCTTCTGGACCGGGAACGAGCAATCAGCCCCAGCATTTT
D: -; V: TRBV12-3/TRBV12-4; J: TRBJ1-1; size: many; CDR3: CASSAGGPTPTEAFF; DNA: TGTGCCAGCAGCGCAGGCGGTCCCACCCCCACTGAAGCTTTCTTT
D: -; V: TRBV5-1; J: TRBJ1-3; size: -; CDR3: CASSLEYGGTGNTIYF; DNA: TGCGCCAGCAGCTTGGAGTATGGGGGGACTGGAAACACCATATATTTT
D: -; V: TRBV5-6; J: TRBJ2-5; size: few; CDR3: CASSFQGRETQYF; DNA: TGTGCCAGCAGCTTCCAGGGAAGAGAGACCCAGTACTTC
D: -; V: TRBV7-9; J: TRBJ2-6; size: few; CDR3: CASSLEANVLTF; DNA: TGTGCCAGCAGCCTTGAGGCCAACGTCCTGACTTTC
D: TRBD1; V: TRBV29-1; J: TRBJ2-3; size: -; CDR3: CSVEDPLTGTGTDTQYF; DNA: TGCAGCGTTGAAGACCCCCTGACAGGGACGGGGACAGATACGCAGTATTTT
D: -; V: TRBV5-1; J: TRBJ2-5; size: few; CDR3: CASSLEIQETQYF; DNA: TGCGCCAGCAGCTTAGAGATCCAAGAGACCCAGTACTTC
D: -; V: TRBV6-5; J: TRBJ2-1; size: many; CDR3: CASSYLGSANEQFF; DNA: TGTGCCAGCAGTTACTTAGGGTCCGCGAATGAGCAGTTCTTC
D: TRBD1; V: TRBV19; J: TRBJ2-1; size: -; CDR3: CASSLGTGTYNEQFF; DNA: TGTGCCAGTAGCCTAGGGACAGGGACTTACAATGAGCAGTTCTTC
D: TRBD2; V: TRBV2; J: TRBJ2-2; size: few; CDR3: CASSTLAGVDTGELFF; DNA: TGTGCCAGCAGTACCCTAGCGGGAGTTGACACCGGGGAGCTGTTTTTT
D: -; V: TRBV29-1; J: TRBJ2-1; size: -; CDR3: CSVGLSVWNEQFF; DNA: TGCAGCGTTGGACTGTCGGTTTGGAATGAGCAGTTCTTC
D: TRBD2; V: TRBV23-1; J: TRBJ2-3; size: few; CDR3: CASSPASGRGTDTQYF; DNA: TGCGCCAGCAGTCCGGCTAGCGGGAGGGGAACAGATACGCAGTATTTT
D: -; V: TRBV7-2; J: TRBJ1-6; size: many; CDR3: CASILNSVEDNSPLHF; DNA: TGTGCCAGCATCCTAAACTCAGTTGAGGATAATTCACCCCTCCACTTT
D: -; V: TRBV5-4; J: TRBJ1-2; size: -; CDR3: CASSPDSVYGYTF; DNA: TGTGCCAGCAGCCCCGACTCAGTCTATGGCTACACCTTC
D: -; V: TRBV7-2; J: TRBJ2-1; size: few; CDR3: CASSLARNEQFF; DNA: TGTGCCAGCAGCTTAGCCCGCAATGAGCAGTTCTTC
D: -; V: TRBV29-1; J: TRBJ1-5; size: few; CDR3: CSVEDDRSRCQHF; DNA: TGCAGCGTTGAAGATGACAGGTCCAGGTGCCAGCATTTT
D: -; V: TRBV11-2; J: TRBJ2-7; size: many; CDR3: CASSFSDYEQYF; DNA: TGTGCCAGCAGCTTCTCGGACTACGAGCAGTACTTC
D: TRBD2; V: TRBV15; J: TRBJ2-2; size: -; CDR3: CATSSGERENTGELFF; DNA: TGTGCCACCAGCAGTGGGGAGCGGGAGAACACCGGGGAGCTGTTTTTT
D: -; V: TRBV7-3; J: TRBJ1-1; size: few; CDR3: CASSLTSGWNTEAFF; DNA: TGTGCCAGCAGCTTAACCTCTGGGTGGAACACTGAAGCTTTCTTT
D: TRBD1; V: TRBV3-1; J: TRBJ2-5; size: many; CDR3: CASSQIPGTVNF; DNA: TGTGCCAGCAGCCAGATTCCCGGGACAGTGAACTTC
D: TRBD1; V: TRBV30; J: TRBJ2-7; size: few; CDR3: CAWTHPTGTSYEQYF; DNA: TGTGCCTGGACCCATCCGACAGGGACGTCCTACGAGCAGTACTTC
D: TRBD1; V: TRBV7-9; J: TRBJ2-7; size: few; CDR3: CASSAGQAYYEQYF; DNA: TGTGCCAGCAGCGCCGGACAGGCCTACTACGAGCAGTACTTC
D: TRBD2; V: TRBV20-1; J: TRBJ2-7; size: -; CDR3: CSARDGGRADEQYF; DNA: TGCAGTGCTAGAGACGGCGGGAGGGCCGACGAGCAGTACTTC
D: -; V: TRBV6-1; J: TRBJ2-7; size: few; CDR3: CASSPLHEQYF; DNA: TGTGCCAGCAGCCCTCTCCACGAGCAGTACTTC
D: -; V: TRBV29-1; J: TRBJ2-2; size: many; CDR3: CSAGSPNGELFF; DNA: TGCAGCGCGGGCAGCCCCAATGGGGAGCTGTTTTTT
D: TRBD1; V: TRBV7-4; J: TRBJ2-7; size: -; CDR3: CASSLTGQLYEQYF; DNA: TGTGCCAGCAGCTTAACGGGACAGTTGTACGAGCAGTACTTC
D: -; V: TRBV3-1; J: TRBJ2-5; size: few; CDR3: CASSHWTFQETQYF; DNA: TGTGCCAGCAGCCATTGGACCTTCCAAGAGACCCAGTACTTC
D: -; V: TRBV11-2; J: TRBJ1-1; size: few; CDR3: CASSPGALTEAFF; DNA: TGTGCCAGCAGCCCAGGGGCCCTGACTGAAGCTTTCTTT
D: -; V: TRBV20-1; J: TRBJ2-1; size: many; CDR3: CSAWRGLAGRYGEQFF; DNA: TGCAGTGCCTGGAGGGGGCTAGCTGGCCGTTATGGTGAGCAGTTCTTC
D: -; V: TRBV6-4; J: TRBJ2-1; size: -; CDR3: CASSEEGGPLHNEQFF; DNA: TGTGCCAGCAGTGAGGAGGGGGGGCCTCTTCACAATGAGCAGTTCTTC
D: TRBD2; V: TRBV6-2/TRBV6-3; J: TRBJ2-2; size: few; CDR3: CASSSEVSGRAGELFF; DNA: TGTGCCAGCAGTTCCGAAGTTAGCGGGAGGGCCGGGGAGCTGTTTTTT
D: -; V: TRBV29-1; J: TRBJ1-1; size: -; CDR3: CSVERIEGEAFF; DNA: TGCAGCGTTGAAAGGATCGAAGGTGAAGCTTTCTTT
D: -; V: TRBV6-1; J: TRBJ2-5; size: few; CDR3: CASRQSLGSQETQYF; DNA: TGTGCCAGCCGACAATCGCTCGGGAGCCAAGAGACCCAGTACTTC
D: -; V: TRBV7-9; J: TRBJ2-1; size: few; CDR3: CASSLGGIEQFF; DNA: TGTGCCAGCAGCTTAGGGGGGATTGAGCAGTTCTTC
D: -; V: TRBV6-6; J: TRBJ1-5; size: few; CDR3: CASTPSPGPSGNQPQHF; DNA: TGTGCCAGCACCCCAAGCCCGGGACCCAGCGGCAATCAGCCCCAGCATTTT
D: TRBD1; V: TRBV3-1; J: TRBJ2-7; size: few; CDR3: CASSQAGTGDEQYF; DNA: TGTGCCAGCAGCCAGGCCGGGACAGGGGACGAGCAGTACTTC
D: TRBD2; V: TRBV29-1; J: TRBJ2-5; size: few; CDR3: CSVEGTSGQETQYF; DNA: TGCAGCGTTGAAGGGACTAGCGGACAAGAGACCCAGTACTTC
D: -; V: TRBV5-1; J: TRBJ1-2; size: many; CDR3: CASSLAGSHGYTF; DNA: TGCGCCAGCAGCTTGGCAGGGTCTCATGGCTACACCTTC
D: TRBD2; V: TRBV9; J: TRBJ2-5; size: few; CDR3: CASSSTEREGRWGETQYF; DNA: TGTGCCAGCAGCTCTACCGAGCGGGAGGGCCGGTGGGGAGAGACCCAGTACTTC
D: -; V: TRBV7-2; J: TRBJ2-1; size: many; CDR3: CASSAAGAYNEQFF; DNA: TGTGCCAGCAGTGCCGCCGGTGCCTACAATGAGCAGTTCTTC
D: TRBD1; V: TRBV7-9; J: TRBJ1-2; size: few; CDR3: CASSSISDGTGAYGYTF; DNA: TGTGCCAGCAGCTCAATATCCGACGGGACAGGGGCCTATGGCTACACCTTC
D: -; V: TRBV21-1; J: TRBJ2-3; size: many; CDR3: CASSKGRSQYF; DNA: TGTGCCAGCAGCAAAGGGAGATCGCAGTATTTT
D: -; V: TRBV29-1; J: TRBJ1-3; size: few; CDR3: CSVERRTSGNTIYF; DNA: TGCAGCGTTGAAAGGCGTACTTCTGGAAACACCATATATTTT
D: -; V: TRBV4-1; J: TRBJ2-1; size: -; CDR3: CASSHPAGERHNEQFF; DNA: TGCGCCAGCAGCCATCCCGCAGGGGAACGGCACAATGAGCAGTTCTTC
D: TRBD1; V: TRBV7-9; J: TRBJ1-1; size: -; CDR3: CASSSDGTGAAFF; DNA: TGTGCCAGCAGCTCAGATGGGACAGGGGCCGCTTTCTTT